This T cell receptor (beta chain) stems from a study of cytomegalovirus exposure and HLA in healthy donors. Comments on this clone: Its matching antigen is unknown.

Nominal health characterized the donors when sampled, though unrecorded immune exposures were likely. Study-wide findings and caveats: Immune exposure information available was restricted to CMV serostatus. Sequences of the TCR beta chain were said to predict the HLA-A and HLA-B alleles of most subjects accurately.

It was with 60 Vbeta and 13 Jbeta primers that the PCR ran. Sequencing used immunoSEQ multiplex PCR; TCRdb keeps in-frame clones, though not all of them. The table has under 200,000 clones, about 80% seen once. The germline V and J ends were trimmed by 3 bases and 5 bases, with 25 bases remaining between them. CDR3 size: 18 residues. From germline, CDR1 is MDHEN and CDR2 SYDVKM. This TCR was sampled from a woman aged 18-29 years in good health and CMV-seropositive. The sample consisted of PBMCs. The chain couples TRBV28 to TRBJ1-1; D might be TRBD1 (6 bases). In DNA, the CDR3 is TGTGCCAGCAGTTTGTGGGGGCTGCAGTCCCGAAAGGGTACTGAAGCTTTCTTT. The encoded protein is CASSLWGLQSRKGTEAFF.